The T cell receptor (beta chain) described here comes from a study of T cells in localized non-small cell lung cancer. The study, taken as a whole, reports: Density of T cells in blood, when higher, went with longer overall survival. The study found T cell clonality highest in uninvolved adjacent lung, above tumor.

V dropped 2 bases and J dropped 8 bases, with 21 bases sitting between them. The germline V gene has CDR1 KGHSH and CDR2 LQKENI. CDR3 size: 16 residues. To note about this clone: No antigen is known for it.

Assay: immunoSEQ multiplex PCR; the TCRdb copy retains only in-frame clones and omits some. This table has approximately 3,600 clones, approximately 26% appearing once. This material consisted of lung tumor tissue, taken before any cancer treatment. The V and J genes are TRBV18 and TRBJ1-2, with D unclear. The TCR comes from a woman aged 35-75 years with stage I lung adenocarcinoma. The CDR3 sequence is CASSPSGGIGVGGYTF. The CDR3 bases are TGTGCCAGCTCACCATCGGGTGGGATCGGCGTGGGCGGCTACACCTTC.